This section outlines one TCR beta chain sequence together with its context. This clonotype was picked up a small number of times. The antigen this receptor binds is unknown. No clone much larger than this one lies a single base away; base qualities are absent. This specimen's time point label, interpreted: pre-sensitization, week 0. What the treatment or condition label conveys for this sample: therapeutic diphenylcyclopropenone sensitization with weekly scalp DPC. At every patch-test visit, the blood draw took place before the patch test was put on. To be eligible, patients had to be aged 18 to 70, diagnosed with alopecia and judged suitable for DPC therapy, while pregnant patients were excluded. Total RNA was extracted from unfractionated whole blood collected in Tempus Blood RNA tubes. Receptors were amplified or captured by RACE. The listed sequencing device is NextSeq 500. During library preparation, unique molecular identifiers were attached to individual cDNA molecules so that TCRs could be counted quantitatively and reproducibly. Both TCR alpha and TCR beta chains were sequenced from each blood RNA sample. In the authors' own workflow: The median number of TCRs per sample was approximately 96,000, ranging from about 23,224 to 700,000. The Decombinator software suite was used to annotate the V, J and CDR3 of the TCR reads. For the PS versus PT1 abundance plots, all samples were subsampled to the same number of TCRs (28,000). Expanded TCRs were defined as absent before sensitization and observed at least eight times at the 2-week time point. TCRdb passed the public sequencing reads through fastp at Q25 and MiXCR, retaining productive beta sequences. Every CDR3 protein is listed once, alongside the most common genes and DNA of its rows. V and J calls and clone size were set by TCRdb, not the authors. A total of under 200,000 distinct CDR3 sequences appear in this sample, almost 30% of them only once. The top ten clones comprise roughly 3% of the sample.

The CDR3 starts with the cysteine, ends with the phenylalanine, and has 13 residues. The read is trimmed to its CDR3 DNA, 39 bases read in frame from base 1. CDR1 is given as MDHEN and CDR2 as SYDVKM, both from the germline V gene. The trim is 8 bases for V and 7 bases for J, with a gap of 15 bases between the germline ends. The entry originates in a study of human T cells and chemical hapten exposure (dated by TCRdb to the early 2020s). Study-wide context: For sensitization, 2% DPC in acetone was applied to a 2 cm by 2 cm area of upper inner arm skin. The patient cohort, mostly female, included alopecia areata with under or over 50% scalp involvement, alopecia totalis and alopecia universalis. Peripheral blood TCR repertoire changes were tracked in vivo in alopecia patients during primary and secondary sensitization to the hapten diphenylcyclopropenone (DPC). Patch tests used Finn chambers with 0.01% DPC on the upper back, scored after 6 days by International Contact Dermatitis Research Group standards. For TCR sequencing, blood came from 25 to 30 alopecia patients at anywhere from one to four time points (pre-sensitization, 2, 6 and 24 weeks). Patients additionally received weekly therapeutic DPC doses to the scalp throughout the approximately 25-week study period. Libraries were pooled for sequencing, and per-sample TCR yields varied mainly because of small differences in library volumes within the pool. Blood samples were taken from patients before sensitization (week 0) and at 2, 6 and about 24 weeks after DPC sensitization.

What the research found in general, with its limitations: Because every patient had alopecia, a presumed autoimmune disease, the patients' immune response might differ from that of healthy individuals. DPC sensitization did not change the number of TCRs with a frequency above 1 in 1000, and there was no evidence of changes in global repertoire structure. Patch test score correlated positively with the number of PT1 expanded TCRs, reaching significance at thresholds 8, 16 and 32 but not at 4. After repeated subsampling, the strength of the expansion versus patch-test correlation and the threshold at which it became significant changed. Compared with pre-sensitization or healthy control sets, expanded TCRs formed significantly more large CDR3 similarity clusters, which is consistent with antigen-driven responses.

Recombination connected TRBV28 to TRBJ2-1, with TRBD2 tentatively as D gene (5 bases match). This receptor was identified in a woman under 40 with alopecia areata. Some clones in this sample may be carry-over from other donors' samples. This specimen consisted of whole blood, obtained in connection with sensitization to the hapten diphenylcyclopropenone (DPC). DNA sequence: TGTGCCAGCTCCCTATTAGCGCGGAATGAGCAGTTCTTC. This encodes CASSLLARNEQFF.